This is a list of T cell receptor beta chains from one sample in a study of blood T cells in healthy people across ages. TCRdb re-called the 5' RACE reads through MiXCR, storing one row per CDR3 protein. The table has more than 650,000 distinct CDR3 sequences, about 20% seen once. Sequencing was done on a sample of blood. These receptor sequences come from an older man in good health. Both conserved end residues are part of each CDR3. A D gene is named only where the DNA matches it firmly. Clone size, where shown, is once, few, many, or a class for clones that have expanded.

D	V	length	J	size	CDR3	DNA
TRBD1	TRBV4-3	15	TRBJ2-2	few	CASSQEGQGDGELFF	TGCGCCAGCAGCCAAGAGGGACAGGGGGACGGGGAGCTGTTTTTT
TRBD2	TRBV5-1	14	TRBJ2-3	-	CASSLISGGHTQYF	TGCGCCAGCAGCTTGATTAGCGGGGGGCATACGCAGTATTTT
-	TRBV18	17	TRBJ2-6	-	CASSPYTGASGANVLTF	TGTGCCAGCTCACCCTACACAGGTGCCTCTGGGGCCAACGTCCTGACTTTC
TRBD1	TRBV6-6	14	TRBJ1-2	-	CASSPGTDYYGYTF	TGTGCCAGCAGTCCTGGGACAGACTACTATGGCTACACCTTC
-	TRBV7-9	13	TRBJ1-5	few	CASSDGYNQPQHF	TGTGCCAGCAGTGACGGGTACAATCAGCCCCAGCATTTT
-	TRBV25-1	16	TRBJ2-1	-	CATSSLAVPEDNEQFF	TGTGCCACCTCTTCCTTAGCGGTACCCGAAGACAATGAGCAGTTCTTC
-	TRBV19	11	TRBJ1-1	-	CASTGSTEAFF	TGTGCCAGTACCGGGAGCACTGAAGCTTTCTTT
-	TRBV4-1	15	TRBJ2-7	-	CASSQAERGPYEQYF	TGCGCCAGCAGCCAAGCTGAGAGGGGCCCCTACGAGCAGTACTTC
-	TRBV11-2	17	TRBJ1-4	-	CASSLSPGGRGDEKLFF	TGTGCCAGCAGCTTATCCCCTGGAGGTAGGGGGGATGAAAAACTGTTTTTT
-	TRBV20-1	14	TRBJ2-7	-	CSARRAGHVGEQYF	TGCAGTGCTAGGAGGGCGGGACATGTAGGCGAGCAGTACTTC
-	TRBV9	15	TRBJ2-3	-	CASSVGGFALDTQYF	TGTGCCAGCAGCGTAGGCGGGTTCGCCCTAGATACGCAGTATTTT
TRBD2	TRBV6-2/TRBV6-3	16	TRBJ2-1	-	CASSSGTSGGNNEQFF	TGTGCCAGCAGCTCCGGGACTAGCGGGGGGAACAATGAGCAGTTCTTC
-	TRBV5-1	17	TRBJ2-6	-	CASTPWGANSGANVLTF	TGCGCCAGCACCCCATGGGGGGCCAACTCTGGGGCCAACGTCCTGACTTTC
TRBD1	TRBV7-9	17	TRBJ1-4	few	CASSLVQGAWTNEKLFF	TGTGCCAGCAGCTTAGTGCAGGGGGCTTGGACTAATGAAAAACTGTTTTTT
-	TRBV12-3/TRBV12-4	14	TRBJ2-1	-	CASLAGANYNEQFF	TGTGCCAGCCTGGCGGGGGCGAACTACAATGAGCAGTTCTTC
-	TRBV6-1	13	TRBJ2-7	-	CASSQNWVYEQYF	TGTGCCAGCAGCCAAAATTGGGTCTACGAGCAGTACTTC
-	TRBV5-1	14	TRBJ1-2	-	CASRAGAGVYGYTF	TGCGCCAGCAGAGCTGGGGCAGGGGTGTATGGCTACACCTTC
-	TRBV28	11	TRBJ2-5	-	CASTQLRTQYF	TGTGCCAGCACCCAGCTGCGGACCCAGTACTTC
-	TRBV18	12	TRBJ1-1	-	CASSPLDSEAFF	TGTGCCAGCTCACCACTAGACAGTGAAGCTTTCTTT
TRBD1	TRBV29-1	15	TRBJ2-3	few	CSGRTGQGIGDTQYF	TGCAGCGGGCGAACCGGACAGGGGATCGGAGATACGCAGTATTTT
-	TRBV28	17	TRBJ1-2	once	CASSSTGGSPANYGYTF	TGTGCCAGCAGTTCAACAGGTGGTAGCCCCGCTAACTATGGCTACACCTTC
-	TRBV18	14	TRBJ2-5	-	CASSDISSLETQYF	TGTGCCAGCTCAGACATTTCCTCTTTGGAGACCCAGTACTTT
-	TRBV7-2	16	TRBJ2-7	-	CASSLSSAGSSYEQYF	TGTGCCAGCAGCTTAAGCAGCGCAGGCAGCTCCTACGAGCAGTACTTC
TRBD2	TRBV7-9	15	TRBJ2-3	few	CASSLGLAGEDTQYF	TGTGCCAGCAGCTTAGGACTAGCGGGGGAAGATACGCAGTATTTT
TRBD1	TRBV5-1	16	TRBJ2-3	few	CASSLVVGTEADTQYF	TGCGCCAGCAGCTTGGTAGTAGGGACAGAGGCAGATACGCAGTATTTT
-	TRBV29-1	11	TRBJ1-2	many	CSVEARAGYTF	TGCAGCGTTGAGGCCCGGGCGGGCTACACCTTC
-	TRBV5-8	14	TRBJ2-7	-	CASSLQVGGGRKYF	TGTGCCAGCAGCCTTCAGGTAGGGGGAGGTCGAAAGTACTTC
TRBD1	TRBV7-2	15	TRBJ2-1	-	CASSLGGQGGHEQFF	TGTGCCAGCAGCTTAGGAGGACAGGGGGGGCATGAGCAGTTCTTC
TRBD1	TRBV20-1	13	TRBJ1-1	-	CRVPTGWDTEAFF	TGCAGGGTCCCGACAGGGTGGGACACTGAAGCTTTCTTT
TRBD1	TRBV12-3/TRBV12-4	16	TRBJ1-4	-	CASSLSRDRALEKLFF	TGTGCCAGCAGTTTGAGCCGGGACAGGGCCCTCGAAAAACTGTTTTTT
TRBD1	TRBV6-5	17	TRBJ1-1	few	CASSHLRDRGSHTEAFF	TGTGCCAGCAGTCACCTCCGGGACAGGGGGTCACACACTGAAGCTTTCTTT
-	TRBV6-5	13	TRBJ1-1	-	CASATTVNTEAFF	TGTGCCAGCGCCACAACAGTGAACACTGAAGCTTTCTTT
-	TRBV5-1	11	TRBJ2-1	few	CASSLGLEKFF	TGCGCCAGCAGCTTGGGGCTAGAGAAGTTCTTC
-	TRBV20-1	13	TRBJ2-1	few	CSASDGAYNEQFF	TGCAGTGCTAGCGATGGGGCCTACAATGAGCAGTTCTTC